Below, 32 T cell receptor beta chains from the same sample are listed, as sequenced in a study of CD8 T cells in Susac syndrome. Random hexamers served to reverse transcribe roughly 0.45 to 1 ug RNA. TCRdb called the immunoSEQ multiplex PCR reads again in MiXCR, with one record for every CDR3 protein. The sample has about 120,000 distinct CDR3 sequences; approximately 90% are singletons. Sequencing used CD8+ T cells from PBMCs. These receptors were taken from a human donor in good health.

This clonotype was seen once. The V gene is TRBV29-1, the J gene TRBJ2-5, with D perhaps matching TRBD2 (6 bases). CDR3 size: 13 residues. Germline V CDR1 and CDR2: SQVTM, ANQGSEA. Between the trimmed V and J ends, which lost 4 bases and 7 bases, there was a span of 16 bases. The CDR3 is CSVGLARVGTQYF. The DNA of the CDR3 is TGCAGCGTTGGCCTAGCGAGAGTGGGGACCCAGTACTTC. Together with reference TRBV29-1 and TRBJ2-5, the CDR3 gives the full variable domain: SAVISQKPSRDICQRGTSLTIQCQVDSQVTMMFWYRQQPGQSLTLIATANQGSEATYESGFVIDKFPISRPNLTFSTLTVSNMSPEDSSIYLCSVGLARVGTQYFGPGTRLLVL.

V usage is TRBV5-1 and J usage is TRBJ2-1; tentatively, D is TRBD2 (6 bases). The V gene's germline CDR1 is SGHRS and CDR2 YFSETQ. V was trimmed by 0 bases and J by 0 bases, leaving 10 bases between them. The CDR3 loop spans 16 amino acids. The DNA of the CDR3 is TGCGCCAGCAGCTTGGAGATAGCGGTCTCCTACAATGAGCAGTTCTTC. It is translated as CASSLEIAVSYNEQFF.

The chain combines TRBV19 with TRBJ2-7; D possibly corresponds to TRBD2 (5 bases). Germline V gives CDR1 LNHDA, CDR2 SQIVND (reference sequence). The CDR3 covers 13 residues. The V gene lost 6 bases and the J gene lost 2 bases, with 11 bases spanning the gap. In DNA, the CDR3 is TGTGCCAGTAGCGAGGGATTAACCTACGAGCAGTACTTC. This encodes CASSEGLTYEQYF.

V is TRBV7-2 and J is TRBJ2-1; D is uncertain. Deletions cut 7 bases from V and 5 bases from J, with 6 bases between. CDR1 is SGHTA and CDR2 is FQGNSA in the germline V gene. CDR3 size: 11 residues. The CDR3: CASTRDNEQFF. Written as DNA, the CDR3 is TGTGCCAGCACCCGCGACAATGAGCAGTTCTTC.

This clonotype was picked up one time. This chain joins TRBV12-3 or TRBV12-4 and TRBJ1-2, with TRBD1 as a possible D gene (6 bases). V lost 3 bases and J 8 bases, leaving 10 bases between the germline ends. The CDR3 consists of 12 residues. The CDR3 DNA sequence: TGTGCCAGCAGTTTTACAGGGTGGGGCTACACCTTC. Translated, it gives CASSFTGWGYTF.

This chain links TRBV20-1 with TRBJ2-1; the match to TRBD2 covers 13 bases. J was trimmed by 2 bases and V by 5 bases; bases with no gene match: 6. The CDR3 length is 16 residues. Per germline, CDR1 DFQATT and CDR2 SNEGSKA (reference sequence). CDR3 nucleotides: TGCAGTGCTTACCAAGGGACTAGCGGGGCCTACAATGAGCAGTTCTTC. Its translation: CSAYQGTSGAYNEQFF.

V is TRBV7-2 and J is TRBJ1-1; 7 nucleotides line up with TRBD1. The V gene end was trimmed by 1 base and the J gene end by 5 bases; junction bases not matched to a gene: 4. CDR3 length equals 14 residues. CDR1 is SGHTA and CDR2 is FQGNSA in the germline V gene. The CDR3 sequence is CASSLGRGQTEAFF. The DNA for the CDR3 is TGTGCCAGCAGCTTAGGTAGGGGGCAAACTGAAGCTTTCTTT. Complete variable domain (other parts from reference TRBV7-2 and TRBJ1-1): GAGVSQSPSNKVTEKGKDVELRCDPISGHTALYWYRQSLGQGLEFLIYFQGNSAPDKSGLPSDRFSAERTGGSVSTLTIQRTQQEDSAVYLCASSLGRGQTEAFFGQGTRLTVV.

The chain is built from TRBV10-3 and TRBJ1-3; maybe TRBD1 (5 bases). Germline CDR1 is ENHRY and CDR2 is SYGVKD. V shed 4 bases and J shed 1 base, with 14 bases lying between them. CDR3 length: 16 amino acids. The CDR3 reads CAISANTGGSGNTIYF. The CDR3 bases are TGTGCCATCAGTGCGAACACAGGCGGGTCTGGAAACACCATATATTTT.

This clonotype appeared a single time. The CDR3 loop reads CASSLESGGGPYEQYF. The CDR3, as DNA: TGTGCCAGCAGCTTAGAGTCTGGGGGAGGGCCGTACGAGCAGTACTTC. This chain uses TRBV7-2 with TRBJ2-7, with 7 nucleotides matching TRBD2. The CDR3 runs 16 residues. Germline V gene sequence: CDR1 SGHTA, CDR2 FQGNSA. V lost 1 base and J lost 4; bases outside the gene matches: 10.

The rearrangement links TRBV7-3 to TRBJ1-5, with a possible D match to TRBD1 (6 bases). The ends were cut back, 2 bases at V and 7 bases at J, with 21 bases in the middle. Germline V lookup: CDR1 SGHTA, CDR2 FQGTGA. The CDR3 runs 17 residues. The CDR3 nucleotides read TGTGCCAGCAGCTTAGGTCGGGGGCCACCGTTGTTCCAGCCCCAGCATTTT. Protein sequence: CASSLGRGPPLFQPQHF.

The J gene is TRBJ1-5, the V gene TRBV7-2; 9 nucleotides line up with TRBD1. CDR3 size: 16 residues. The V segment lost 5 bases and the J segment 4 bases; nucleotides outside the gene matches: 9. Germline V gives CDR1 SGHTA, CDR2 FQGNSA. The CDR3 loop is CASSPRSGTGNQPQHF. As DNA, the CDR3 is TGTGCCAGCAGCCCACGATCCGGGACAGGGAATCAGCCCCAGCATTTT.

This chain uses TRBV30 with TRBJ1-2; a weak D match, TRBD1 (5 bases). Germline V gives CDR1 GTSNPN, CDR2 SVGIG (reference sequence). Trimming removed 0 bases at V and 5 bases at J, with 13 bases between. The CDR3 spans 14 residues. The CDR3 nucleotides read TGTGCCTGGAGTGTCCTGAGGGGATCTTATGGCTACACCTTC. Protein: CAWSVLRGSYGYTF.

The rearrangement links TRBV27 to TRBJ2-1; D gene ambiguous. Trimming removed 5 bases at V and 6 bases at J, with 11 bases between. Germline loops: CDR1 MNHEY, CDR2 SMNVEV (reference sequence). The length of the CDR3 is 13 residues. This CDR3 reads CASSPPLRNEQFF. As DNA, the CDR3 is TGTGCCAGCAGTCCCCCTTTACGCAATGAGCAGTTCTTC.

J is TRBJ2-7 and V is TRBV2, with 7 positions matching TRBD1. This CDR3 contains 16 residues. V gave up 3 bases and J gave up 5 bases; unmatched junction bases: 13. Germline V gene sequence: CDR1 SNHLY, CDR2 FYNNEI. The CDR3 coding sequence is TGTGCCAGCAGTGATAATCGAGGGGGCGGTGTAGACGAGCAGTACTTC. The encoded protein is CASSDNRGGGVDEQYF.

CDR3 coding DNA: TGTGCCAGCAATATGCGGTCAGGGGTTAGCAATCAGCCCCAGCATTTT. This encodes CASNMRSGVSNQPQHF. V usage is TRBV12-3 or TRBV12-4 and J usage is TRBJ1-5, with a possible D match to TRBD1 (6 bases). Trimming cost V 7 bases and J 0 bases, with 16 bases left between them. The CDR3 extends over 16 amino acids.

For this clonotype: At one end the junction does not follow the germline gene, possibly because of a read error. The chain employs TRBV4-3 and TRBJ1-1; 9 bases agree with TRBD1. Germline V gives CDR1 LGHNA, CDR2 YSLEER. CDR3 size: 14 residues. DNA for the CDR3: TGCGCCAGCAGCCAAGAAAACAGGGGGCAGGGGCGGGTCTTT. Amino acids: CASSQENRGQGRVF.

DNA of the CDR3: TGTGCCAGCAGCTTGGGACGGACTCTTGGGAACACTGAAGCTTTCTTT. It is translated as CASSLGRTLGNTEAFF. The V call is TRBV7-9, the J call TRBJ1-1; possibly TRBD1 for D (5 bases). The CDR3 is 16 residues long. Trimming stripped 3 bases from V and 1 base from J, with 15 bases between. From germline, CDR1 is SEHNR and CDR2 FQNEAQ (reference sequence).

This clonotype was recorded once. V gene TRBV19 combines with J gene TRBJ2-7; unclear D gene. V was pared by 3 bases and J by 3 bases, with 9 bases between. The germline V gene encodes CDR1 LNHDA and CDR2 SQIVND (reference sequence). CDR3 size: 13 residues. CDR3 in amino acids: CASSIELHYEQYF. DNA of the CDR3: TGTGCCAGTAGTATTGAACTGCACTACGAGCAGTACTTC.

This clonotype turned up a few times. V is TRBV29-1 and J is TRBJ2-7; 12 bases are shared with TRBD2. Germline V gene lookup returns CDR1 SQVTM and CDR2 ANQGSEA. The CDR3 totals 13 residues. The junction had 6 bases not matched to a gene; V was cut back by 3 bases and J by 9 bases. For the CDR3, the DNA is TGCAGCGTTGATTCTAGCGGGGGGGTAGGGCAGTACTTC. It specifies CSVDSSGGVGQYF.

This chain joins TRBV30 and TRBJ2-1; TRBD2 aligns across 8 bases. The CDR3 extends over 19 amino acids. Germline V gives CDR1 GTSNPN, CDR2 SVGIG (reference sequence). V lost 5 bases, J lost 0 bases, and 18 bases stayed unmatched. CDR3 protein: CAWAGVLAADRSSYNEQFF. DNA for the CDR3: TGTGCCTGGGCCGGGGTACTAGCGGCAGATCGAAGCTCCTACAATGAGCAGTTCTTC.

This chain joins TRBV7-9 and TRBJ2-7, with 7 bases that match TRBD1. The CDR3 length is 14 residues. The germline gives CDR1 SEHNR, CDR2 FQNEAQ (reference sequence). The junction had 7 bases not matched to a gene; V was cut back by 3 bases and J by 5 bases. The CDR3 DNA reads TGTGCCAGCAGCTTGGGACAGCAGGCAGACGAGCAGTACTTC. It is translated as CASSLGQQADEQYF.

The chain joins TRBV6-4 to TRBJ2-3; D gene unclear. Germline CDR1 reads MRHNA; CDR2 reads SNTAGT. This CDR3 contains 14 residues. The V end lost 6 bases, the J end lost 5 bases, and 15 bases lay between the germline ends. This CDR3 is CASSNGMFIDTQYF. The CDR3 DNA is TGTGCCAGCAGCAATGGAATGTTTATAGATACGCAGTATTTT.

This sequence joins TRBV20-1 and TRBJ1-5; D unresolved. The germline V gene encodes CDR1 DFQATT and CDR2 SNEGSKA (reference sequence). The CDR3 runs to 15 residues. The germline V and J ends were trimmed by 6 bases and 0 bases, with 15 bases remaining between them. The CDR3 is CSAGSATDSNQPQHF. The CDR3 DNA reads TGCAGTGCGGGTTCTGCAACAGATAGCAATCAGCCCCAGCATTTT.

The rearrangement links TRBV5-4 to TRBJ1-6; TRBD1 agrees at 10 bases. The CDR3 runs 14 residues. Trimming at V came to 4 bases and at J to 9 bases, leaving 4 bases not matched to a gene. Germline V lookup: CDR1 SGHNT, CDR2 YYREEE (reference sequence). The CDR3 DNA follows: TGTGCCAGCAGCCCGACAGGGGGCAGTTCACCCCTCCACTTT. Its protein product is CASSPTGGSSPLHF.

This chain connects TRBV13 to TRBJ2-5; D is possibly TRBD1 (5 bases). Germline CDR1 and CDR2: PRHDT and FYEKMQ (reference sequence). V was trimmed by 10 bases and J by 6 bases, leaving 24 bases between them. This CDR3 spans 15 amino acids. CDR3 amino acids: CATLWGMTDGKTQYF. The CDR3 DNA reads as TGTGCCACATTATGGGGTATGACAGACGGAAAGACCCAGTACTTC.

This clonotype was detected only once. The chain is built from TRBV9 and TRBJ2-2; 8 nucleotides match TRBD1. V lost 0 bases to trimming and J lost 5 bases; unmatched junction nucleotides: 3. The length of the CDR3 is 15 residues. Looked up from germline, CDR1 is SGDLS and CDR2 is YYNGEE. The CDR3 region is CASSVGTGGTGELFF. The CDR3 DNA reads TGTGCCAGCAGCGTAGGTACAGGGGGAACCGGGGAGCTGTTTTTT.

Worth noting for this clonotype: Germline is not matched at one junction end, which may reflect a read error. The V call is TRBV7-7, the J call TRBJ1-1; D gene uncertain. Looked up from germline, CDR1 is SSHAT and CDR2 is FNYEAQ (reference sequence). This CDR3 contains 12 residues. CDR3 amino acids: CASSLDQVEAFF. For the CDR3, the DNA is TGTGCTAGCAGCTTAGACCAGGTAGAAGCTTTCTTT.

This sequence joins TRBV7-9 and TRBJ2-1; TRBD2 aligns across 11 bases. With 4 bases clipped from V and 7 bases from J, the junction kept 9 bases outside the gene matches. The CDR3 is 16 amino acids. CDR1 is SEHNR, CDR2 FQNEAQ, per germline (reference sequence). Here the CDR3 DNA reads TGTGCCAGCAGCTCAGGACCGGGACTAGCGGTTAATGAGCAGTTCTTC. Protein product: CASSSGPGLAVNEQFF.

The chain employs TRBV7-9 and TRBJ1-2, with TRBD1 identical over 8 bases. Trimming removed 5 bases from V and 11 bases from J; junction bases left unmatched: 7. Germline lookup yields CDR1 SEHNR and CDR2 FQNEAQ (reference sequence). The length of the CDR3 is 12 residues. The chain's CDR3 is CASSPDRGQYTF. The CDR3 DNA reads as TGTGCCAGCAGCCCAGACAGGGGACAGTACACCTTC.

This clonotype has only one observation. The V call is TRBV20-1, the J call TRBJ2-2; 9 positions match TRBD2. With 0 bases clipped from V and 7 bases from J, the junction kept 3 bases outside the gene matches. Germline V gives CDR1 DFQATT, CDR2 SNEGSKA (reference sequence). The CDR3 spans 14 residues. CDR3 sequence reads: CSARDASGDGELFF. For the CDR3, the DNA is TGCAGTGCTAGAGATGCTAGCGGGGACGGGGAGCTGTTTTTT.

As to this clonotype: A junction end diverges from the germline sequence, so it may reflect a read error. The V gene is TRBV7-3, the J gene TRBJ1-3; D remains ambiguous. The CDR3 has 16 residues. CDR1 is SGHTA and CDR2 is FQGTGA in the germline V gene. The chain's CDR3 is CASSLDPLSSENTIYF. CDR3 sequence (DNA): TGTGCCAGCAGCTTAGACCCCCTCAGCTCTGAAAACACCATATATTTT. Using reference TRBV7-3 and TRBJ1-3 for the parts outside the CDR3, the full variable domain is GAGVSQTPSNKVTEKGKYVELRCDPISGHTALYWYRQSLGQGPEFLIYFQGTGAADDSGLPNDRFFAVRPEGSVSTLKIQRTERGDSAVYLCASSLDPLSSENTIYFGEGSWLTVV.

The gene calls are TRBV29-1 and TRBJ2-7; 15 bases match TRBD2. This CDR3 has 15 residues. Germline V gene lookup returns CDR1 SQVTM and CDR2 ANQGSEA. V was pared by 6 bases and J by 2 bases, with 5 bases of the junction left unmatched. The CDR3 here is CSVNGLAGGTYEQYF. DNA for the CDR3: TGCAGCGTCAACGGACTAGCGGGGGGGACCTACGAGCAGTACTTC.